By sample share, the clone carrying this TCR beta chain is medium-sized. The antigen is not known. This entry comes from a study of tumor and adjacent non-tumor tissue in lung cancer. Study-wide findings and caveats: Higher tumor TCR diversity was associated with shorter survival.

The template was RNA from unsorted bulk tissue. A modified ARM-PCR protocol with three rounds of nested PCR amplified TCRbeta. TCRdb used MiXCR to reprocess the multiplex PCR reads, holding one entry per CDR3 protein. The sample lists approximately 150,000 distinct CDR3 sequences, around two thirds occurring once. The germline V and J ends were trimmed by 3 bases and 6 bases, with 19 bases remaining between them. The germline V gene encodes CDR1 SGHNT and CDR2 YENEEA. The CDR3 is 16 residues long. V is TRBV11-3 and J is TRBJ2-3; D assignment may be TRBD1 or TRBD2 (5 bases each). This TCR was sampled from a man in his 60s with small cell lung cancer. Sequenced sample: lung tumor tissue. The CDR3 coding sequence is TGTGCCAGCAGCTTTTGGAGTAACCTAGCAGGGGATACGCAGTATTTT. Its protein product is CASSFWSNLAGDTQYF.